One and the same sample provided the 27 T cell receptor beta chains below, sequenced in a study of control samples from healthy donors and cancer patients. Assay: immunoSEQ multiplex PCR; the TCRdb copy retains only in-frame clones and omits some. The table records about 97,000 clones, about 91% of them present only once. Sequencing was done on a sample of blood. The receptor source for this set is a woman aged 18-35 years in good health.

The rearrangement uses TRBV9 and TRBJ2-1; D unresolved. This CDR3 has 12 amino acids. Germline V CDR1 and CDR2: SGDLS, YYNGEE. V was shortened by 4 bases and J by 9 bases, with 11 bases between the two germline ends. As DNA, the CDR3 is TGTGCCAGCAGCCCAGTGGTAGTTGAGCAGTTCTTC. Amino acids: CASSPVVVEQFF. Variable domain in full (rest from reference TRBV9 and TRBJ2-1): DSGVTQTPKHLITATGQRVTLRCSPRSGDLSVYWYQQSLDQGLQFLIQYYNGEERAKGNILERFSAQQFPDLHSELNLSSLELGDSALYFCASSPVVVEQFFGPGTRLTVL.

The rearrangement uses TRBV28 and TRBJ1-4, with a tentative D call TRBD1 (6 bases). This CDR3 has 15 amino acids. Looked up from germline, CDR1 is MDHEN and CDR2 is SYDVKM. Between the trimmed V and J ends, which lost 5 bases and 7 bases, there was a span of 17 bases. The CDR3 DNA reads TGTGCCAGCAGTCAACAGGACAGACAACTTGAAAAACTGTTTTTT. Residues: CASSQQDRQLEKLFF. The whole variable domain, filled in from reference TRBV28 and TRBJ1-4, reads DVKVTQSSRYLVKRTGEKVFLECVQDMDHENMFWYRQDPGLGLRLIYFSYDVKMKEKGDIPEGYSVSREKKERFSLILESASTNQTSMYLCASSQQDRQLEKLFFGSGTQLSVL.

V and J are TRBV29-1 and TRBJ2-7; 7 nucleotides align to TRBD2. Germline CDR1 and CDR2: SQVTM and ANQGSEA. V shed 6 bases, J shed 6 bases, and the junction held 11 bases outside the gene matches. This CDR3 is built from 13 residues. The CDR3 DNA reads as TGCAGCGTGGGGGGGACTCTCGTTACCGAGCAGTACTTC. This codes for CSVGGTLVTEQYF.

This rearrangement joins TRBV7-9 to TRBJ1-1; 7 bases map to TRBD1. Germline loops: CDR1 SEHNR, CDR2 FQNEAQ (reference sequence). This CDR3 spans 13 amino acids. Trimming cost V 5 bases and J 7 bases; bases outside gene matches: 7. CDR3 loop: CASSVTGAREAFF. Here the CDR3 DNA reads TGTGCCAGCAGCGTAACAGGGGCCCGTGAAGCTTTCTTT.

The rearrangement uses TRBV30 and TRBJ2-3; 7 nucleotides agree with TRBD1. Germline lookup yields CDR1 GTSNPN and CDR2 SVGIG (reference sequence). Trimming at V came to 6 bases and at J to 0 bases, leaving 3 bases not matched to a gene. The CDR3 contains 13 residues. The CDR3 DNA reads TGTGCCTGCGACAGGGAGAGCACAGATACGCAGTATTTT. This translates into CACDRESTDTQYF.

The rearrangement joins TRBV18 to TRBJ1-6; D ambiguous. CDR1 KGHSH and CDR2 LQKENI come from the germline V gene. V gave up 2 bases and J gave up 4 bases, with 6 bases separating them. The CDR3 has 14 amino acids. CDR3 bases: TGTGCCAGCTCACCAGCCGATTATAATTCACCCCTCCACTTT. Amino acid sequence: CASSPADYNSPLHF. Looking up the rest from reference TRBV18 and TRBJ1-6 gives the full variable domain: NAGVMQNPRHLVRRRGQEARLRCSPMKGHSHVYWYRQLPEEGLKFMVYLQKENIIDESGMPKERFSAEFPKEGPSILRIQQVVRGDSAAYFCASSPADYNSPLHFGNGTRLTVT.

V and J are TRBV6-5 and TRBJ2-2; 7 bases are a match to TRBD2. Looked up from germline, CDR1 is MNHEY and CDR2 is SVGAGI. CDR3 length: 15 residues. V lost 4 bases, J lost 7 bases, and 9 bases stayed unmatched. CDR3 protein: CASSFGLGMGGELFF. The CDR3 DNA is TGTGCCAGCAGTTTCGGACTAGGGATGGGCGGGGAGCTGTTTTTT.

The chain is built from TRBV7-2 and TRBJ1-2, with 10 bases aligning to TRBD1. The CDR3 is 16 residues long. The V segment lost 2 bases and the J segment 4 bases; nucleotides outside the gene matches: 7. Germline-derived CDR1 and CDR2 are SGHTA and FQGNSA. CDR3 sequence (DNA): TGTGCCAGCAGCTTAAGACAGGGGGCATTGATCTATGGCTACACCTTC. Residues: CASSLRQGALIYGYTF.

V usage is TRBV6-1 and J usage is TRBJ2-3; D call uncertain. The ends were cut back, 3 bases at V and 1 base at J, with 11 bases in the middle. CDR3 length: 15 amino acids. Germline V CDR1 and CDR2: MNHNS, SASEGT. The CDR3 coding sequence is TGTGCCAGCAGTGATCCGAGACTGGGCACAGATACGCAGTATTTT. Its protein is CASSDPRLGTDTQYF.

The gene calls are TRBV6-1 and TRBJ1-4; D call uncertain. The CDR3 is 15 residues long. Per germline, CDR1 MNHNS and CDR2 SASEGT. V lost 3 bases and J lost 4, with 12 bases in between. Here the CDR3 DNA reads TGTGCCAGCAGTGACATTCCTCGGGATAATGAAAAACTGTTTTTT. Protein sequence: CASSDIPRDNEKLFF.

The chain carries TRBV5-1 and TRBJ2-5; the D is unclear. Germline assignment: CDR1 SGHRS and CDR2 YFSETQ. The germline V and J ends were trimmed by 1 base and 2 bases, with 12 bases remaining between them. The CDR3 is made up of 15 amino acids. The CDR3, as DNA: TGCGCCAGCAGCTTGAGGCCCACCGAGCAAGAGACCCAGTACTTC. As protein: CASSLRPTEQETQYF. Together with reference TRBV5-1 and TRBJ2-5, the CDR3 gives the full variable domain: KAGVTQTPRYLIKTRGQQVTLSCSPISGHRSVSWYQQTPGQGLQFLFEYFSETQRNKGNFPGRFSGRQFSNSRSEMNVSTLELGDSALYLCASSLRPTEQETQYFGPGTRLLVL.

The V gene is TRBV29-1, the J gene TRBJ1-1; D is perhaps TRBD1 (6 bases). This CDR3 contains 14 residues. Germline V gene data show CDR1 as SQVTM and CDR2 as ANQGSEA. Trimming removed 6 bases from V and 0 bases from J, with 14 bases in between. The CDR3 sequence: CSVLRDNMNTEAFF. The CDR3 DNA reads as TGCAGCGTACTCCGGGACAACATGAACACTGAAGCTTTCTTT.

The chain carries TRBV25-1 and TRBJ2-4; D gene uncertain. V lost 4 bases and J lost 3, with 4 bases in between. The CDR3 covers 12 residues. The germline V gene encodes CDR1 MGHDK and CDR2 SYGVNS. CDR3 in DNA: TGTGCCAGCAGTGGTGACAAAAACATTCAGTACTTC. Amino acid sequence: CASSGDKNIQYF.

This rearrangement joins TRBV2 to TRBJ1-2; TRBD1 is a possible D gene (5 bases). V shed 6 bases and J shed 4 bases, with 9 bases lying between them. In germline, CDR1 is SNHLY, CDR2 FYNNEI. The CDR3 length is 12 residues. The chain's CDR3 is CASRGDSYGYTF. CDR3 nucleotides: TGTGCCAGCAGGGGCGACAGCTATGGCTACACCTTC.

DNA of the CDR3: TGTGCCAGCAGCTCGCGGACAGGGGCGGGCAATGAGCAGTTCTTC. It specifies CASSSRTGAGNEQFF. V is TRBV9 and J is TRBJ2-1, with TRBD1 identical over 9 bases. Trimming cost V 4 bases and J 6 bases; bases outside gene matches: 8. Looked up from germline, CDR1 is SGDLS and CDR2 is YYNGEE. CDR3 length: 15 amino acids.

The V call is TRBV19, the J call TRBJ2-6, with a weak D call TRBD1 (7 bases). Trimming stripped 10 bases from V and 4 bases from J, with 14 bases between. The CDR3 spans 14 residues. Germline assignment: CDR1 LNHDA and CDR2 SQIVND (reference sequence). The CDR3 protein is CATGGLVGANVLTF. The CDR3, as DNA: TGTGCCACAGGGGGGTTAGTCGGGGCCAACGTCCTGACTTTC.

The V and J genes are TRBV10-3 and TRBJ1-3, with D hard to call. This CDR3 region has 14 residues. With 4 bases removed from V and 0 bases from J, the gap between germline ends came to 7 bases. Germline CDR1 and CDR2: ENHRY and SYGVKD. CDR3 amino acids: CAISGANSGNTIYF. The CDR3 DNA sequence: TGTGCCATCAGTGGGGCAAACTCTGGAAACACCATATATTTT.

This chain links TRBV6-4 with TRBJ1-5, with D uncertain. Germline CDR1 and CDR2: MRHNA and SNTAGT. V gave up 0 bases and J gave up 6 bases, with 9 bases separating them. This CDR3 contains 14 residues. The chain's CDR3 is CASSDSTDSQPQHF. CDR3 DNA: TGTGCCAGCAGTGACTCAACGGACTCTCAGCCCCAGCATTTT.

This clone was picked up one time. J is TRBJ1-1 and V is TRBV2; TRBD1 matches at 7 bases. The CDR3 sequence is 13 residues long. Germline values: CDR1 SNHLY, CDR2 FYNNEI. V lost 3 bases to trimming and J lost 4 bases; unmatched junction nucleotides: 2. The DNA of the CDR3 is TGTGCCAGCAGTGAGACAGGGACCACTGAAGCTTTCTTT. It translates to CASSETGTTEAFF.

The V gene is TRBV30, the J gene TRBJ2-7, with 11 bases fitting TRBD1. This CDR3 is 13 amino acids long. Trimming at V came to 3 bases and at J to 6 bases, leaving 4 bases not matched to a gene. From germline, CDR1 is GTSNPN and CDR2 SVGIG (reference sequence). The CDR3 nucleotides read TGTGCCTGGAGCCGGGACAGGGGGACCGAGCAGTACTTC. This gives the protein CAWSRDRGTEQYF.

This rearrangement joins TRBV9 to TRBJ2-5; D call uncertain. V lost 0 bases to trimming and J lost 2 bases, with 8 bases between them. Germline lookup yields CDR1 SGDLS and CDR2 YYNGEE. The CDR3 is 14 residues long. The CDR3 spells CASSVVGGQETQYF. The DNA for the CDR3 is TGTGCCAGCAGCGTAGTAGGTGGGCAAGAGACCCAGTACTTC. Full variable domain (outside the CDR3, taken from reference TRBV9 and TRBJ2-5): DSGVTQTPKHLITATGQRVTLRCSPRSGDLSVYWYQQSLDQGLQFLIQYYNGEERAKGNILERFSAQQFPDLHSELNLSSLELGDSALYFCASSVVGGQETQYFGPGTRLLVL.

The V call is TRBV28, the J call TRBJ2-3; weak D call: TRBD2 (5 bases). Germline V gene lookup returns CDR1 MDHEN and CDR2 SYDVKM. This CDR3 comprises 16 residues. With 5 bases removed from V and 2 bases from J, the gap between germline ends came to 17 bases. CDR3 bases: TGTGCCAGCAGTGGAGAACTAGTCCCAATCACAGATACGCAGTATTTT. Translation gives CASSGELVPITDTQYF.

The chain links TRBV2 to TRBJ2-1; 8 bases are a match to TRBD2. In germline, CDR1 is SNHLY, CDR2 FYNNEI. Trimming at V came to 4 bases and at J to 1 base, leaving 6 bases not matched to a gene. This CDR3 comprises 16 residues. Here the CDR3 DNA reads TGTGCCAGCAGTGGGGGAAGCGGGGGTTCCTACAATGAGCAGTTCTTC. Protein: CASSGGSGGSYNEQFF. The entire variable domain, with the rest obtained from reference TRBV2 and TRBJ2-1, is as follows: EPEVTQTPSHQVTQMGQEVILRCVPISNHLYFYWYRQILGQKVEFLVSFYNNEISEKSEIFDDQFSVERPDGSNFTLKIRSTKLEDSAMYFCASSGGSGGSYNEQFFGPGTRLTVL.

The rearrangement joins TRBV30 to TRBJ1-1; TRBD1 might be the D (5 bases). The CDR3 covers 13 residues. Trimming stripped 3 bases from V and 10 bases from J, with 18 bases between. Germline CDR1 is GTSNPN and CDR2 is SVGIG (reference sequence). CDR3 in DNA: TGTGCCTGGAGAGAGACCGGGACGCAGCTAGCTTTCTTT. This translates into CAWRETGTQLAFF.

DNA for the CDR3: TGTGCCAGCAGACGACCCGGGACAGGAACGGACGATGAGCAGTTCTTC. Protein sequence: CASRRPGTGTDDEQFF. The V and J genes are TRBV27 and TRBJ2-1; 8 positions match TRBD1. V was pared by 6 bases and J by 8 bases, with 15 bases of the junction left unmatched. CDR1 MNHEY and CDR2 SMNVEV come from the germline V gene (reference sequence). This CDR3 is 16 amino acids long.

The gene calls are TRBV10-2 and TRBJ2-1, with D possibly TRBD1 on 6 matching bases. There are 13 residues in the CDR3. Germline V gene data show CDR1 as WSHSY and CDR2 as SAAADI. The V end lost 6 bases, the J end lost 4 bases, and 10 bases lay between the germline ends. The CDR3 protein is CASRLQGYNEQFF. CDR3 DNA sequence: TGCGCCAGCAGGCTGCAGGGGTACAATGAGCAGTTCTTC.

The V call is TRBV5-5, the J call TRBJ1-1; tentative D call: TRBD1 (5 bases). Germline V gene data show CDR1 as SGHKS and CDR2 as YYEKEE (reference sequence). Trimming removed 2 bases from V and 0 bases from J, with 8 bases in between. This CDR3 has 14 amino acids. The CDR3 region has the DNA TGTGCCAGCAGCTTAGAGGGGCTGAACACTGAAGCTTTCTTT. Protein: CASSLEGLNTEAFF.